This T cell receptor beta chain was retrieved from a study of cytomegalovirus exposure and HLA in healthy donors. Study findings and constraints: Reported performance of the classifier showed diagnosis of cytomegalovirus status with high specificity and sensitivity. In vitro confirmation showed three CMV-associated chains to be CMV antigen specific. Some public TCRs appeared in many individuals, while most sequences were rare. Altogether, some 170 TCR beta chains were recorded as cytomegalovirus-associated.

In the case of this clone: The target antigen is unknown.

Assay used: immunoSEQ multiplex PCR; TCRdb lists only in-frame clones, some missing. The profile shows more than 140,000 clones, approximately 88% of them singletons. The TCR originated in a young woman in good health and CMV-seropositive. Sequenced sample: PBMCs.

The CDR3 sequence: CASSHYTGVYEQFF. As DNA, the CDR3 is TGCGCCAGCAGCCATTATACAGGGGTCTATGAGCAGTTCTTC. The chain links TRBV4-3 to TRBJ2-1, with 7 bases matching TRBD1. This CDR3 comprises 14 residues. J gave up 8 bases and V 3 bases, and 7 bases lay outside the gene matches. Germline CDR1 and CDR2: LGHNA and YSLEER.